The entry that follows covers one TCR beta chain sequence. The data originate from a study of graft-versus-host responses after intestinal transplantation. Background on the study: Following induction with anti-thymocyte globulin, all recipients were given tacrolimus and steroids for three to four years. Overall study findings and caveats: GvH clones occurred in recipient marrow; some first appeared in ileum or blood.

V shed 2 bases, J shed 4 bases, and the junction held 9 bases outside the gene matches. The V gene's germline CDR1 is SGHTA and CDR2 FQGTGA. CDR3 length equals 17 residues. The plating included about 200,000 irradiated, violet-dye-labeled stimulator cells together with about 200,000 CFSE-labeled responder cells. Sequenced by immunoSEQ multiplex PCR; TCRdb stores in-frame clones only, minus some. Of tens of thousands of clones listed, 35% to 50% were seen once; the top ten hold around 1.6%. The sequence derives from a human patient who received an intestinal transplant. This chain joins TRBV7-3 and TRBJ2-2; 8 bases are a match to TRBD2. The sequencing here drew on alloreactive CD8+ T cells from a mixed lymphocyte reaction culture, taken before intestinal transplant. The subset is: CFSE-low proliferating T cells sorted from roughly six-day pre-transplant mixed lymphocyte reaction (GvH or HvG direction). The CDR3 coding sequence is TGTGCCAGCAGCTTATGGGAACTAGCGGAACGCACCGGGGAGCTGTTTTTT. This translates into CASSLWELAERTGELFF.